This TCR beta chain derives from a study of blood T cell repertoires in COVID-19 (TCRdb year 2020). About the full investigation: Samples from collaborators originated in the United States, Italy and Spain and spanned both the acute and convalescent phases of COVID-19. The samples were drawn from the first 160 participants of the ongoing ImmuneRACE study and from 1,200 or so subjects provided by 6 global collaborators. The prospective study material was composed of cDNA or gDNA derived from T cells, B-cell-depleted T cells, or PBMCs. Subjects who had been exposed to COVID-19, were actively infected with it, or had recovered from it provided the deeply sampled blood TCRbeta repertoires that made up the dataset. Where available, HLA class I and class II types were taken from metadata supplied by the sample provider and were not determined by assay-based typing. A freely available public database, intended as a resource for researchers studying the immune response to SARS-CoV-2, is where the repertoires were released. Nearly every sample came with metadata listing a de-identified subject ID, COVID-19 status, age in years and sex. Study-wide conclusions, independent of this receptor: The quantity of clinical and demographic metadata differed by source and by participant and was supplied without curation.

TCRbeta CDR3 regions were amplified from genomic DNA by means of the immunoSEQ Assay, a bias-controlled multiplex PCR. In the original analysis: Within the assay, amplification of reference gene primers was used to estimate how many nucleated cells each sample contained. Sequence reads were collapsed and filtered to measure the absolute abundance of every unique TCRbeta CDR3 rearrangement. For each sample, productive Simpson clonality was calculated as the square root of Simpson's diversity index across productive rearrangements. TCRdb retrieved this table from immuneACCESS and kept in-frame rearrangements only. Not all clones are present; in checked studies, unresolved V genes account for under half, and no reason is known for the remainder. D and trimming come from the DNA, and the V and J calls and clone size come from that table. The sample table contains over 200,000 clones; only one count was recorded for over 75% of them. Under 5.5% of the sample is held by the ten biggest clonotypes.

A remark on this clone: It lacks a known antigen. Base qualities were left out, and no much larger clone turns up one base away.

Each collaborating institution followed its own protocols to collect whole blood in K2EDTA tubes. Collaborator samples were shipped for TCRbeta analysis as frozen whole blood, isolated PBMCs, or DNA extracted from either sample type. Trimming leaves V shorter by 7 bases and J shorter by 6 bases, with the junction holding 9 bases beyond the gene matches. Looking up the germline V gene yields CDR1 SNHLY and CDR2 FYNNEI. The CDR3 starts with the cysteine, ends with the phenylalanine, and has 14 residues. The CDR3 DNA has 42 bases and is translated from base 1. This sequence was found in a middle-aged woman with acute or convalescent COVID-19. The chain is assembled from TRBV2 and TRBJ2-1, and TRBD2 matches 7 of the central bases. The sample comprised peripheral blood. The nucleotide sequence reads as follows: TGTGCCAGCACCGTGGGGGGGGGTGGCAATGAGCAGTTCTTC. Its protein product is CASTVGGGGNEQFF.